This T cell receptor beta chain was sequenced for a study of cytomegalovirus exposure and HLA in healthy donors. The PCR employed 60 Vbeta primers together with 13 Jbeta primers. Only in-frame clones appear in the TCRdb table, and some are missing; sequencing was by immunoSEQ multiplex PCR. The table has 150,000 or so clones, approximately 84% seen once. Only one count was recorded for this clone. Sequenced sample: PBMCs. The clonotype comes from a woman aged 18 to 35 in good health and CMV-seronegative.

In nucleotides, the CDR3 is TGTGCCAGCCAAAAGGGCGGGACTAGTGTCTACGAGCAGTACTTC. It encodes CASQKGGTSVYEQYF. The V gene is TRBV6-1, the J gene TRBJ2-7; 8 bases agree with TRBD2. Germline V gene lookup returns CDR1 MNHNS and CDR2 SASEGT. J was trimmed by 3 bases and V by 8 bases; bases with no gene match: 12. CDR3 size: 15 residues.